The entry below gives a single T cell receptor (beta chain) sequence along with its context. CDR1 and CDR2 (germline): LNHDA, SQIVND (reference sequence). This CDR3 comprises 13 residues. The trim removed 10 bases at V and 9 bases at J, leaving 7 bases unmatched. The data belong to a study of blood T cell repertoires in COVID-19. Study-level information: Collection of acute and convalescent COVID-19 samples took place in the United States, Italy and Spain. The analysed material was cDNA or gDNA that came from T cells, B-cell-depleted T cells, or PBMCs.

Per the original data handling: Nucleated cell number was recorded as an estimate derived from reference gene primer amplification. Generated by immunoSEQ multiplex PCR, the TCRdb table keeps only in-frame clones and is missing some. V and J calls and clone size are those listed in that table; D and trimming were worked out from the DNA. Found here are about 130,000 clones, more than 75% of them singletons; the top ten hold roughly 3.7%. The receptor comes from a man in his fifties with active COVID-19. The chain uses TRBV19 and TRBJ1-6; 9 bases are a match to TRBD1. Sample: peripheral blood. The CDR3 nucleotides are TGTGCCACTAAGACAGGGGGATTTTCACCCCTCCACTTT. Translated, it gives CATKTGGFSPLHF.